This passage covers 23 T cell receptor beta chains from one sample sequenced in a study of shared clonotypes between healthy human individuals. TCRdb keeps only in-frame clones here, not all; method: immunoSEQ multiplex PCR. The sample contains fewer than 1 million clones, 96% of which appear only once. Naive CD8 cells, CD45RO-negative and positively selected for CCR7, excluded terminally differentiated effector memory CD45RA+ cells. Sequencing was done on a sample of naive CD8+ T cells sorted from blood. Every receptor here comes from a man under 40 in good health.

V is TRBV2 and J is TRBJ2-5, with a tentative D call TRBD1 (5 bases). Germline values: CDR1 SNHLY, CDR2 FYNNEI. The CDR3 length is 15 residues. Deletions cut 2 bases from V and 2 bases from J, with 12 bases between. The CDR3 here is CASSERDSIQETQYF. The DNA of the CDR3 is TGTGCCAGCAGTGAACGCGACAGTATTCAAGAGACCCAGTACTTC.

The chain employs TRBV11-2 and TRBJ2-7; 8 bases are shared with TRBD1. The germline V gene has CDR1 SGHAT and CDR2 FQNNGV. J was trimmed by 6 bases and V by 1 base; bases with no gene match: 11. The CDR3 spans 16 residues. The DNA for the CDR3 is TGTGCCAGCAGCTTAGGGTCCGGACAGGGTCGGAGCGAGCAGTACTTC. It translates to CASSLGSGQGRSEQYF.

The chain has TRBV5-4 and TRBJ2-1, with 13 bases fitting TRBD2. There are 15 residues in the CDR3. The V and J ends lost 2 bases and 10 bases, in that order; junction bases with no gene match: 6. Germline lookup yields CDR1 SGHNT and CDR2 YYREEE (reference sequence). CDR3 nucleotide sequence: TGTGCCAGCAGCTTTACTAGCGGGAGGGCCTCCGAGCAGTTCTTC. The encoded protein is CASSFTSGRASEQFF.

The chain is built from TRBV6-1 and TRBJ2-7, with D perhaps matching TRBD2 (5 bases). The V gene's germline CDR1 is MNHNS and CDR2 SASEGT. Trimming took 2 bases from V and 2 from J, leaving 13 bases between them. There are 15 residues in the CDR3. CDR3 protein: CASSETTSVTYEQYF. CDR3 sequence (DNA): TGTGCCAGCAGTGAAACCACTAGTGTGACCTACGAGCAGTACTTC.

The chain is built from TRBV10-3 and TRBJ2-7, with D uncertain. The CDR3 totals 16 residues. Germline assignment: CDR1 ENHRY and CDR2 SYGVKD. The V end lost 6 bases, the J end lost 3 bases, and 21 bases lay between the germline ends. CDR3 DNA: TGTGCCATCAGCCCAATCGGTGCCTTGGATTTCTACGAGCAGTACTTC. Translation: CAISPIGALDFYEQYF.

About this clone: Other nucleotide sequences in the sample specify the same CDR3. The V gene is TRBV27, the J gene TRBJ2-7; 11 bases align to TRBD1. V trimming: 5 bases; J trimming: 0 bases; junction bases outside the gene matches: 0. This CDR3 has 14 residues. The germline gives CDR1 MNHEY, CDR2 SMNVEV (reference sequence). The CDR3 nucleotides read TGTGCCAGCAGTGGGACAGGGGGCTCCTACGAGCAGTACTTC. Protein: CASSGTGGSYEQYF.

V is TRBV4-2 and J is TRBJ2-1; D call uncertain. V lost 0 bases and J lost 8, with 5 bases in between. The CDR3 is made up of 12 amino acids. Germline values: CDR1 LGHNA, CDR2 YNFKEQ. DNA for the CDR3: TGTGCCAGCAGCCAAGATAGGTATGAGCAGTTCTTC. It is translated as CASSQDRYEQFF.

The V call is TRBV7-6, the J call TRBJ2-1; D is possibly TRBD1 (5 bases). This CDR3 has 16 residues. V was trimmed by 1 base and J by 4 bases, leaving 14 bases between them. The germline V gene has CDR1 SGHVS and CDR2 FNYEAQ. CDR3 protein: CASSLDRQGLYNEQFF. For the CDR3, the DNA is TGTGCCAGCAGCTTAGATAGGCAGGGTCTGTACAATGAGCAGTTCTTC.

Worth noting for this clone: Other DNA sequences of this sample code for an identical CDR3. The CDR3 loop is CASSSLDYEQYF. The CDR3 DNA follows: TGTGCCAGCAGCTCCTTAGACTACGAGCAGTACTTC. The J gene is TRBJ2-7, the V gene TRBV7-9; D remains ambiguous. This CDR3 is built from 12 residues. V lost 4 bases and J 3 bases, leaving 7 bases between the germline ends. Germline V gives CDR1 SEHNR, CDR2 FQNEAQ (reference sequence).

The chain couples TRBV7-9 to TRBJ2-3, with D unclear. CDR3 length equals 14 residues. CDR1 and CDR2 (germline): SEHNR, FQNEAQ (reference sequence). Trimming removed 4 bases from V and 6 bases from J, with 14 bases in between. The CDR3 nucleotides read TGTGCCAGCAGCTCCCTCGATGGTCCCGATACGCAGTATTTT. Translating it yields CASSSLDGPDTQYF.

A remark on this clone: Other DNA variants within this sample encode the same CDR3. The chain carries TRBV15 and TRBJ2-7; D is undetermined. Germline CDR1 reads LNHNV; CDR2 reads YYDKDF (reference sequence). This CDR3 contains 12 residues. V lost 1 base and J lost 7, with 8 bases in between. CDR3 sequence (DNA): TGTGCCACCAGCAGAGGGTCTGGGGAGCAGTACTTC. Residues: CATSRGSGEQYF.

The chain carries TRBV2 and TRBJ2-7, with a possible D match to TRBD1 (5 bases). Germline V gene data show CDR1 as SNHLY and CDR2 as FYNNEI. This CDR3 region has 13 residues. V lost 4 bases and J lost 6, with 13 bases in between. Written as DNA, the CDR3 is TGTGCCAGCAGTGTGAATGGGGCTGCCGAGCAGTACTTC. This codes for CASSVNGAAEQYF.

The genes are TRBV29-1 and TRBJ2-7; D uncertain. The CDR3 loop spans 12 amino acids. Trimming took 6 bases from V and 6 from J, leaving 15 bases between them. Germline V gene sequence: CDR1 SQVTM, CDR2 ANQGSEA. This CDR3 is CSVPLLTGEQYF. DNA of the CDR3: TGCAGCGTCCCCCTTCTCACGGGCGAGCAGTACTTC.

The V gene is TRBV7-9, the J gene TRBJ1-3; D unresolved. V shed 4 bases and J shed 1 base, with 14 bases lying between them. The germline V gene encodes CDR1 SEHNR and CDR2 FQNEAQ (reference sequence). The CDR3 sequence is 16 residues long. The CDR3 DNA reads as TGTGCCAGCAGCTCCGAGGATCAGTGGTCTGGAAACACCATATATTTT. Translating gives CASSSEDQWSGNTIYF.

V is TRBV6-6 and J is TRBJ2-1; 10 bases line up with TRBD2. Germline V CDR1 and CDR2: MNHNY, SVGAGI (reference sequence). This CDR3 has 13 residues. V lost 7 bases, J lost 6 bases, and 3 bases stayed unmatched. CDR3 residues: CASTLAGVNEQFF. CDR3 in DNA: TGTGCCAGCACCCTAGCGGGAGTCAATGAGCAGTTCTTC.

The chain recombines TRBV2 with TRBJ2-1; either TRBD1 or TRBD2 may supply D (6 bases each). V was shortened by 10 bases and J by 0 bases, with 19 bases between the two germline ends. CDR3 length equals 16 residues. The germline V gene encodes CDR1 SNHLY and CDR2 FYNNEI. In DNA form, the CDR3 reads TGTGCCATACCATACGAGGGGGGCAGCTCCTACAATGAGCAGTTCTTC. It codes for CAIPYEGGSSYNEQFF.

This chain links TRBV13 with TRBJ2-1, with 11 bases aligning to TRBD2. Germline V gene lookup returns CDR1 PRHDT and CDR2 FYEKMQ (reference sequence). After removal of 0 bases from V and 3 bases from J, the junction contained 1 base not matched to a gene. The CDR3 runs 16 residues. This chain's CDR3 is CASSLGSGRGYNEQFF. CDR3 coding DNA: TGTGCCAGCAGCTTAGGTAGCGGGAGGGGCTACAATGAGCAGTTCTTC.

A single count supports this clone. This chain links TRBV6-1 with TRBJ2-7; D could derive from TRBD1 or TRBD2 (5 bases each). Germline V CDR1 and CDR2: MNHNS, SASEGT. The CDR3 spans 14 residues. V was trimmed by 0 bases and J by 2 bases, leaving 8 bases between them. CDR3 loop: CASSEARGTYEQYF. In nucleotides, the CDR3 is TGTGCCAGCAGTGAAGCGAGGGGTACCTACGAGCAGTACTTC.

The CDR3 DNA is TGTGCCAGCAGCGTAGCTCAGGGACTTCCCTACGAGCAGTACTTC. Protein sequence: CASSVAQGLPYEQYF. The V gene is TRBV9, the J gene TRBJ2-7, with a tentative D call TRBD2 (6 bases). Germline V lookup: CDR1 SGDLS, CDR2 YYNGEE. The CDR3 totals 15 residues. The germline V and J ends were trimmed by 0 bases and 2 bases, with 12 bases remaining between them.

The V call is TRBV7-9, the J call TRBJ2-3; the match to TRBD1 covers 9 bases. Unmatched junction bases numbered 6, after V lost 3 bases and J lost 5 bases. Germline V gene data show CDR1 as SEHNR and CDR2 as FQNEAQ (reference sequence). This CDR3 region has 15 residues. Here the CDR3 reads CASSFAQGAVDTQYF. DNA of the CDR3: TGTGCCAGCAGCTTTGCACAGGGGGCAGTAGATACGCAGTATTTT.

About this clone itself: This sample also contains other DNA sequences that code for the same CDR3. The chain has TRBV27 and TRBJ1-1; possible D gene TRBD1, 6 bases. Per the germline V gene, CDR1 is MNHEY and CDR2 is SMNVEV (reference sequence). The V and J ends lost 5 bases and 1 base respectively, with 11 bases between them. The CDR3 is 14 residues long. CDR3 sequence: CASSLGGGNTEAFF. CDR3 DNA: TGTGCCAGCAGTCTAGGGGGGGGGAACACTGAAGCTTTCTTT.

The chain carries TRBV11-2 and TRBJ2-7; D possibly corresponds to TRBD2 (5 bases). Between the trimmed V and J ends, which lost 5 bases and 6 bases, there was a span of 14 bases. The CDR3 spans 13 residues. Looked up from germline, CDR1 is SGHAT and CDR2 is FQNNGV. The DNA of the CDR3 is TGTGCCAGCAGCCCAGCGGCCCTTTTCGAGCAGTACTTC. Residues: CASSPAALFEQYF.

The V gene is TRBV25-1, the J gene TRBJ2-1, with unresolved D. Trimming pared 4 bases from V and 7 bases from J, leaving 8 bases between. The CDR3 extends over 12 amino acids. Germline loops: CDR1 MGHDK, CDR2 SYGVNS. The CDR3 DNA follows: TGTGCCAGCAGTGTGGACCGGAATGAGCAGTTCTTC. This codes for CASSVDRNEQFF.